A selection of T cell receptor beta chains follows, all from one sample in a study of identical twins. TCRdb re-derived calls from the 5' RACE reads in MiXCR, one entry per CDR3 protein. The table includes about 550,000 distinct CDR3 sequences, about a fifth detected once. This sample was shared with a second study, whose subject was yellow fever vaccine responses in identical twins.

Specimen: CD4+ T cells sorted from blood. Receptor source: a woman between 18 and 30 years old in good health. The CDR3 runs from the conserved cysteine through the conserved F or W. Each record gives: clone size, V gene, D gene, J gene, CDR3 DNA, CDR3 protein. The D gene is left open where the match is weak. Rows give clone size only sometimes, using once, few, many, or a class for an expanded clone.

-,TRBV3-1,-,TRBJ2-1,TGTGCCAGCAGCCAAGATATGAACCGCGATGAGCAGTTCTTC,CASSQDMNRDEQFF
many,TRBV5-1,-,TRBJ2-6,TGCGCCAGCAATGGGGACTCTGGGGCCAACGTCCTGACTTTC,CASNGDSGANVLTF
-,TRBV18,TRBD1,TRBJ2-1,TGTGCCAGCTCCGCGGACAGGGGGGCTGAGCAGTTCTTC,CASSADRGAEQFF
few,TRBV11-3,-,TRBJ2-3,TGTGCCAGCCGACAGGTCACAGATACGCAGTATTTT,CASRQVTDTQYF
few,TRBV5-6,-,TRBJ2-2,TGTGCCAGCAGCGAGGTAGTAGCCAGTAACACCGGGGAGCTGTTTTTT,CASSEVVASNTGELFF
few,TRBV3-1,TRBD1,TRBJ2-3,TGTGCCAGCAGCCAAGAAGGGGGCCAAGATACGCAGTATTTT,CASSQEGGQDTQYF
few,TRBV5-7,-,TRBJ1-5,TGTGCCAGCAGCTTGGGGGGGGGCTGTAATCAGCCCCAGCATTTT,CASSLGGGCNQPQHF
-,TRBV19,-,TRBJ1-1,TGTGCCAGTAGAACGGGGAGTACTGAAGCTTTCTTT,CASRTGSTEAFF
few,TRBV10-3,TRBD1,TRBJ1-2,TGTGCCATCAGTGAAGGACAGGACTATGGCTACACCTTC,CAISEGQDYGYTF
-,TRBV3-1,TRBD2,TRBJ2-3,TGTGCCAGCAGCCAATCCGAATGGACTAGTGGGCAGTATTTT,CASSQSEWTSGQYF
-,TRBV5-1,-,TRBJ2-3,TGCGCCAGCAGCCCCCCTTCCGGGACGACAGATACGCAGTATTTT,CASSPPSGTTDTQYF
-,TRBV20-1,-,TRBJ1-1,TGCAGTGCCCGGGGGCCGGGGGTATCAGCTTTCTTT,CSARGPGVSAFF
-,TRBV6-1,-,TRBJ2-2,TGTGCCAGCAGTGAAGCCTTGGGGGAGCTGTTTTTT,CASSEALGELFF
few,TRBV20-1,TRBD2,TRBJ2-3,TGCAGTGCTAGAGATCCCAGGACTAGTCACACAGATACGCAGTATTTT,CSARDPRTSHTDTQYF
-,TRBV27,TRBD1,TRBJ1-5,TGTGCCAGCAGTCAAGGACAGGGCCATCAGCCCCAGCATTTT,CASSQGQGHQPQHF
many,TRBV6-5,TRBD2,TRBJ2-2,TGTGCCAGCAGTTATTTAGCGGGTACCGGGGAGCTGTTTTTT,CASSYLAGTGELFF
-,TRBV5-5,-,TRBJ2-3,TGTGCCAGCAGCTTGAGGGCAGGAGTTTCAGATACGCAGTATTTT,CASSLRAGVSDTQYF
-,TRBV5-1,-,TRBJ2-3,TGCGCCAGCAGCCCACGAGGGCAATCCACAGATACGCAGTATTTT,CASSPRGQSTDTQYF
-,TRBV20-1,-,TRBJ2-7,TGCAGTGCTAGAGGTTTTAAGTCCAAACCTCTCTTC,CSARGFKSKPLF
few,TRBV2,-,TRBJ2-3,TGTGCCAGCAGTGGGGACGCCAGCACAGATACGCAGTATTTT,CASSGDASTDTQYF
few,TRBV9,-,TRBJ2-2,TGTGCCAGCAGCCCACTGCCCCGATTAAACACCGGGGAGCTGTTTTTT,CASSPLPRLNTGELFF
few,TRBV11-2,TRBD2,TRBJ2-1,TGTGCCAGCAGCCTTCACCGACTAGCGGGGGGCCGCGCGGTTGAGCAGTTCTTC,CASSLHRLAGGRAVEQFF
many,TRBV5-1,TRBD2,TRBJ2-1,TGCGCCAGCAGCTTGGTAGTAGCGGGAGGGAATGAGCAGTTCTTC,CASSLVVAGGNEQFF